The 9 T cell receptor beta chains presented below share a single source sample, sequenced in a study of cytomegalovirus exposure and HLA in healthy donors. It was with 60 Vbeta and 13 Jbeta primers that the PCR ran. Sequenced by immunoSEQ multiplex PCR; TCRdb stores in-frame clones only, minus some. The sample carries 120,000 or so clones, 70% to 80% recorded once. The sample comprised PBMCs. These TCRs come from a man aged 45-65 years in good health and CMV-seropositive.

The chain recombines TRBV25-1 with TRBJ2-5, with D hard to call. The CDR3 contains 15 residues. With 3 bases removed from V and 8 bases from J, the gap between germline ends came to 19 bases. CDR1 and CDR2 (germline): MGHDK, SYGVNS. The DNA for the CDR3 is TGTGCCAGCAGTGATGCCCTGACTCCCCTTCCAACCCAGTACTTC. Amino acid sequence: CASSDALTPLPTQYF.

The chain employs TRBV5-6 and TRBJ1-3; 9 nucleotides match TRBD1. Unmatched junction bases numbered 4, after V lost 0 bases and J lost 0 bases. The CDR3 runs to 17 residues. CDR1 is SGHDT, CDR2 YYEEEE, per germline. The CDR3 DNA is TGTGCCAGCAGCTTGGGCCCGACAGGGGGCTCTGGAAACACCATATATTTT. It is translated as CASSLGPTGGSGNTIYF.

V is TRBV5-4 and J is TRBJ2-3; D is possibly TRBD1 (7 bases). CDR3 length: 16 residues. Germline-derived CDR1 and CDR2 are SGHNT and YYREEE (reference sequence). Between the trimmed V and J ends, which lost 4 bases and 0 bases, there was a span of 15 bases. In nucleotides, the CDR3 is TGTGCCAGCAGCGCGGGACAGTCTACTAGCACAGATACGCAGTATTTT. Its translation: CASSAGQSTSTDTQYF.

This chain joins TRBV7-2 and TRBJ2-7; the D gene is possibly TRBD2 (5 bases). CDR3 length: 13 residues. Germline loops: CDR1 SGHTA, CDR2 FQGNSA. Deletions cut 6 bases from V and 3 bases from J, with 12 bases between. CDR3 region: CASSQDWVYEQYF. CDR3 bases: TGTGCCAGCAGTCAGGACTGGGTCTACGAGCAGTACTTC.

V usage is TRBV18 and J usage is TRBJ1-5; TRBD1 matches at 11 bases. The germline CDR1 and CDR2 sequences are KGHSH and LQKENI. V shed 3 bases, J shed 7 bases, and the junction held 5 bases outside the gene matches. The CDR3 consists of 15 residues. This CDR3 is CASSPGQGAWQPQHF. The CDR3 DNA reads TGTGCCAGCTCACCCGGACAGGGGGCTTGGCAGCCCCAGCATTTT.

For the CDR3, the DNA is TGTGCCAGCAGCTTAGATCTGCGCCTAGCGGTCTACAATGAGCAGTTCTTC. Encoded protein: CASSLDLRLAVYNEQFF. The chain has TRBV7-7 and TRBJ2-1; TRBD2 matches at 7 bases. Germline V gene lookup returns CDR1 SSHAT and CDR2 FNYEAQ (reference sequence). Losses at the gene ends were 1 base for V and 3 bases for J; bases not matched to a gene: 9. This CDR3 is 17 amino acids long.

This clone has at least ten counts. The CDR3 reads CASRGLAGTDTQYF. The CDR3 DNA is TGTGCCAGCAGGGGACTAGCGGGGACAGATACGCAGTATTTT. This chain links TRBV6-5 with TRBJ2-3, with 13 nucleotides matching TRBD2. Germline assignment: CDR1 MNHEY and CDR2 SVGAGI. With 6 bases clipped from V and 3 bases from J, the junction kept 0 bases outside the gene matches. The length of the CDR3 is 14 residues.

The J gene is TRBJ1-3, the V gene TRBV30; TRBD1 matches 7 bases. V dropped 3 bases and J dropped 4; count of bases not matched to a gene: 12. CDR1 is GTSNPN, CDR2 SVGIG, per germline (reference sequence). The CDR3 length is 16 residues. The CDR3 nucleotides are TGTGCCTGGAGCGCGAACAGGGGAGCGACGGGAAACACCATATATTTT. Its protein product is CAWSANRGATGNTIYF. The full variable domain, in which reference TRBV30 and TRBJ1-3 provide the parts outside the CDR3, is SQTIHQWPATLVQPVGSPLSLECTVEGTSNPNLYWYRQAAGRGLQLLFYSVGIGQISSEVPQNLSASRPQDRQFILSSKKLLLSDSGFYLCAWSANRGATGNTIYFGEGSWLTVV.

This clone was observed a handful of times. The genes are TRBV10-3 and TRBJ1-1; D gene ambiguous. The V end lost 5 bases, the J end lost 1 base, and 2 bases lay between the germline ends. The CDR3 has 11 amino acids. CDR1 is ENHRY, CDR2 SYGVKD, per germline. Here the CDR3 DNA reads TGTGCCATCAGTCAGAACACTGAAGCTTTCTTT. This sequence encodes CAISQNTEAFF.